This is a list of T cell receptor beta chains from one sample in a study of shared clonotypes between healthy human individuals. Clones were sequenced by immunoSEQ multiplex PCR, and TCRdb holds only the in-frame ones, with some missing. The sample has around 2.1 million clones; approximately 95% are singletons. Sequenced: naive CD4+ T cells sorted from blood. The origin of the receptors is a man in his late teens or twenties in good health. CDR3s include the opening cysteine and the closing phenylalanine or tryptophan. D genes are given only for firm matches. Clone size is stated in some rows and not others, as once, few, many or a class when expanded.

cdr3_nt: TGTGCCAGCAGCCGGTCAGGGGGTATGAACACTGAAGCTTTCTTT; cdr3_aa: CASSRSGGMNTEAFF; v_call: TRBV6-5; d_call: TRBD1; clone_size: -; j_call: TRBJ1-1
cdr3_nt: TGTGCCAGCAGCTTAGCGAGCACCAAACAAGAGACCCAGTACTTC; cdr3_aa: CASSLASTKQETQYF; v_call: TRBV7-9; d_call: -; clone_size: once; j_call: TRBJ2-5
cdr3_nt: TGTGCCAGTAGCGCCTTGGGCGGCCCGGGAGCCGATACGCAGTATTTT; cdr3_aa: CASSALGGPGADTQYF; v_call: TRBV19; d_call: -; clone_size: -; j_call: TRBJ2-3
cdr3_nt: TGTGCCTGGAGTCCAGAGTACAGGGAGACCCAGTACTTC; cdr3_aa: CAWSPEYRETQYF; v_call: TRBV30; d_call: -; clone_size: -; j_call: TRBJ2-5
cdr3_nt: TGTGCCTGGACCCGAGGACGGATGAGCTCTGGAAACACCATATATTTT; cdr3_aa: CAWTRGRMSSGNTIYF; v_call: TRBV30; d_call: -; clone_size: -; j_call: TRBJ1-3
cdr3_nt: TGTGCCAGCTTTTCCCGCGGGTTGGGGGAGCAGTACTTC; cdr3_aa: CASFSRGLGEQYF; v_call: TRBV6-5; d_call: -; clone_size: -; j_call: TRBJ2-7
cdr3_nt: TGTGCCAGCAGCCCAACCGGGACAGGGGGCCAAGAGACCCAGTACTTC; cdr3_aa: CASSPTGTGGQETQYF; v_call: TRBV7-6; d_call: TRBD1; clone_size: -; j_call: TRBJ2-5
cdr3_nt: TGCAGTGCTCAAGGTGACTATGGCTACACCTTC; cdr3_aa: CSAQGDYGYTF; v_call: TRBV20-1; d_call: -; clone_size: -; j_call: TRBJ1-2
cdr3_nt: TGCGCCAGCAGCCAATTGGTAGATTCACCCCTCCACTTT; cdr3_aa: CASSQLVDSPLHF; v_call: TRBV4-1; d_call: -; clone_size: -; j_call: TRBJ1-6
cdr3_nt: TGTGCCAGAGCAGGGGGAAATTCACCCCTCCACTTT; cdr3_aa: CARAGGNSPLHF; v_call: TRBV30; d_call: TRBD1; clone_size: once; j_call: TRBJ1-6
cdr3_nt: TGTGCCAGCAGCTTAGATACGGGGGGGCAGCCCCAGCATTTT; cdr3_aa: CASSLDTGGQPQHF; v_call: TRBV7-2; d_call: -; clone_size: -; j_call: TRBJ1-5
cdr3_nt: TGTGCCAGCAGTTTCGTAGGCAGCGGGAATCAGCCCCAGCATTTT; cdr3_aa: CASSFVGSGNQPQHF; v_call: TRBV28; d_call: -; clone_size: -; j_call: TRBJ1-5
cdr3_nt: TGTGCCAGCAGCTTGATGGGACAGGGGGGGTGGAATGAGCAGTTCTTC; cdr3_aa: CASSLMGQGGWNEQFF; v_call: TRBV7-6; d_call: TRBD1; clone_size: -; j_call: TRBJ2-1
cdr3_nt: TGTGCCAGCAGTGTGGGCCGTAGCTACGAGCAGTACTTC; cdr3_aa: CASSVGRSYEQYF; v_call: TRBV2; d_call: -; clone_size: -; j_call: TRBJ2-7
cdr3_nt: TGTGCCAGCAGTTACTCGGTGGCCGGGCGCTACGAGCAGTACTTC; cdr3_aa: CASSYSVAGRYEQYF; v_call: TRBV6-5; d_call: -; clone_size: -; j_call: TRBJ2-7
cdr3_nt: TGTGCCAGCAGTGAAATGGGCTCTGGGGCCAACGTCCTGACTTTC; cdr3_aa: CASSEMGSGANVLTF; v_call: TRBV6-1; d_call: -; clone_size: -; j_call: TRBJ2-6
cdr3_nt: TGTGCCAGCTCACCCGGTAGCGATCAGCCCCAGCATTTT; cdr3_aa: CASSPGSDQPQHF; v_call: TRBV18; d_call: -; clone_size: -; j_call: TRBJ1-5
cdr3_nt: TGTGCCAGCAGTTCTTCCGGGACTAGCGGGAGGGCTAGCACAGATACGCAGTATTTT; cdr3_aa: CASSSSGTSGRASTDTQYF; v_call: TRBV27; d_call: TRBD2; clone_size: -; j_call: TRBJ2-3
cdr3_nt: TGCGCCAGCAGCCAAATCGACAGGGGCGAAGCTTTCTTT; cdr3_aa: CASSQIDRGEAFF; v_call: TRBV5-1; d_call: TRBD1; clone_size: once; j_call: TRBJ1-1
cdr3_nt: TGTGCCAGCAGTTTGGACCTGAACACTGAAGCTTTCTTT; cdr3_aa: CASSLDLNTEAFF; v_call: TRBV2; d_call: -; clone_size: once; j_call: TRBJ1-1
cdr3_nt: TGTGCCAGCAGCGTCTCCCTGGCTAGCGGGGGTATAGGCCAAGAGACCCAGTACTTC; cdr3_aa: CASSVSLASGGIGQETQYF; v_call: TRBV9; d_call: TRBD2; clone_size: -; j_call: TRBJ2-5
cdr3_nt: TGTGCCAGCAGTCAGGGATGGACACTTAACTATGGCTACACCTTC; cdr3_aa: CASSQGWTLNYGYTF; v_call: TRBV6-5; d_call: -; clone_size: -; j_call: TRBJ1-2
cdr3_nt: TGTGCCAGCAGCCCCGGGGGTTTGAACACCGGGGAGCTGTTTTTT; cdr3_aa: CASSPGGLNTGELFF; v_call: TRBV11-3; d_call: -; clone_size: -; j_call: TRBJ2-2
cdr3_nt: TGTGCCAGCATCGTTCGGGTACGGACAGGCTACACCGGGGAGCTGTTTTTT; cdr3_aa: CASIVRVRTGYTGELFF; v_call: TRBV5-8; d_call: TRBD1; clone_size: -; j_call: TRBJ2-2
cdr3_nt: TGTGCCAGCAGCGTAGGGACCAACACCGGGGAGCTGTTTTTT; cdr3_aa: CASSVGTNTGELFF; v_call: TRBV9; d_call: -; clone_size: few; j_call: TRBJ2-2
cdr3_nt: TGTGCCTGGAGTGTGTCAGGGGGCGACCAGCCCCAGCATTTT; cdr3_aa: CAWSVSGGDQPQHF; v_call: TRBV30; d_call: TRBD1; clone_size: -; j_call: TRBJ1-5
cdr3_nt: TGTGCCAGCATGGGGGCGCGGGGGTCCTACGAGCAGTACTTC; cdr3_aa: CASMGARGSYEQYF; v_call: TRBV6-1; d_call: -; clone_size: -; j_call: TRBJ2-7
cdr3_nt: TGTGCCAGCAGCGTTCGAGCCCAGGGGAACACCGGGGAGCTGTTTTTT; cdr3_aa: CASSVRAQGNTGELFF; v_call: TRBV9; d_call: -; clone_size: -; j_call: TRBJ2-2
cdr3_nt: TGTGCCATCAGCGGGGGCAGCACCGGGGAGCTGTTTTTT; cdr3_aa: CAISGGSTGELFF; v_call: TRBV10-3; d_call: -; clone_size: -; j_call: TRBJ2-2
cdr3_nt: TGTGCCAGCAGCACAGGGCGGTACGAGCAGTACTTC; cdr3_aa: CASSTGRYEQYF; v_call: TRBV28; d_call: -; clone_size: few; j_call: TRBJ2-7
cdr3_nt: TGTGCCAGCAGAGCGCGGGAGCGGGTCTACGAGCAGTACTTC; cdr3_aa: CASRARERVYEQYF; v_call: TRBV21-1; d_call: -; clone_size: -; j_call: TRBJ2-7
cdr3_nt: TGTGCCAGCAGCCCGGGACTAGCGGCCTCCTACGAGCAGTACTTC; cdr3_aa: CASSPGLAASYEQYF; v_call: TRBV14; d_call: TRBD2; clone_size: -; j_call: TRBJ2-7
cdr3_nt: TGTGCCAGCAGTGACTCGGTAGAAGGCACTGAAGCTTTCTTT; cdr3_aa: CASSDSVEGTEAFF; v_call: TRBV25-1; d_call: -; clone_size: -; j_call: TRBJ1-1
cdr3_nt: TGCGCCAGCAGCGAACAGGATTTTAGCAATCAGCCCCAGCATTTT; cdr3_aa: CASSEQDFSNQPQHF; v_call: TRBV5-1; d_call: -; clone_size: -; j_call: TRBJ1-5
cdr3_nt: TGCGCCAGCAGCTACACTACAGGGTTTTTGCCTCCCTACGAGCAGTACTTC; cdr3_aa: CASSYTTGFLPPYEQYF; v_call: TRBV5-1; d_call: -; clone_size: -; j_call: TRBJ2-7
cdr3_nt: TGTGCCAGCAGCTTCGGGACAGGGCCCTTTCTCACAGATACGCAGTATTTT; cdr3_aa: CASSFGTGPFLTDTQYF; v_call: TRBV13; d_call: TRBD1; clone_size: -; j_call: TRBJ2-3
cdr3_nt: TGCGCCAGCAGCTTGGCAAAGGGACAGAGTGTTGATTCACCCCTCCACTTT; cdr3_aa: CASSLAKGQSVDSPLHF; v_call: TRBV5-1; d_call: TRBD1; clone_size: -; j_call: TRBJ1-6
cdr3_nt: TGTGCCTGGGCTAGAAGTAGCGTAACCTACGAGCAGTACTTC; cdr3_aa: CAWARSSVTYEQYF; v_call: TRBV30; d_call: -; clone_size: -; j_call: TRBJ2-7
cdr3_nt: TGTGCTAGTGGCCTTACGTACGAGCAGTACTTC; cdr3_aa: CASGLTYEQYF; v_call: TRBV12-5; d_call: -; clone_size: -; j_call: TRBJ2-7
cdr3_nt: TGTGCCAGCAGTCGTATAGGTTACAATTCACCCCTCCACTTT; cdr3_aa: CASSRIGYNSPLHF; v_call: TRBV28; d_call: -; clone_size: -; j_call: TRBJ1-6
cdr3_nt: TGTGCCAGCAGCGGCCCACAGGGCCCAGAGCAGTACTTC; cdr3_aa: CASSGPQGPEQYF; v_call: TRBV9; d_call: -; clone_size: -; j_call: TRBJ2-7